This T cell receptor beta chain came from a study of shared clonotypes between healthy human individuals. On the study more broadly: Each donor's CD8 memory used one plate, CD8 naive two, each CD4 subset three.

As concerns this clone: Its antigen is undetermined.

General observations from the study: Generation probability values for non-shared clonotypes were lower than those for clonotypes shared by all four donors. For naive CD4 cells, roughly 4.8% of clonotypes were shared across several donors.

Several immunoSEQ plates held equal portions of the genomic DNA taken from each subset. Repertoires were generated with immunoSEQ multiplex PCR, while TCRdb's copy carries only in-frame clones and drops some. The sample records about 1 million clones, about 77% being singletons. Deletions cut 3 bases from V and 4 bases from J, with 9 bases between. The CDR3 extends over 13 amino acids. Germline CDR1 and CDR2: MDHEN and SYDVKM. Source material: memory CD4+ T cells sorted from blood. Subset in this sample: CD45RA-negative fraction. The chain combines TRBV28 with TRBJ1-2; tentatively, D is TRBD1 (6 bases). This sequence originates from a man aged 18 to 29 in good health. In DNA form, the CDR3 reads TGTGCCAGCAGTTTCCAGGGGCTCTATGGCTACACCTTC. Translation gives CASSFQGLYGYTF.